This TCR beta chain was profiled in a study of Ad26.COV2.S vaccination and SARS-CoV-2 variants. Study summary: Donor was assigned to the Ad26.COV2.S arm of trial COV1001. By the intramuscular route, Ad26.COV2.S was given once, or twice 56 days apart.

Clones were read by immunoSEQ multiplex PCR, and TCRdb kept only the in-frame ones, dropping some. The table lists roughly 400,000 clones, approximately 89% of them singletons. Indicated treatment: some 20 received Ad26.COV2.S at low or high dose, single or two shots; 5 received placebo; per-sample allocation not given. At day 63 after the first vaccine or placebo injection, samples were drawn. Its platform was an Ad26 vector, and its expressed antigen was Wuhan-strain SARS-CoV-2 spike. The germline V and J ends were trimmed by 2 bases and 0 bases, with 11 bases remaining between them. The CDR3 totals 16 residues. CDR1 and CDR2 (germline): MNHEY, SVGAGI.

The rearrangement uses TRBV6-5 and TRBJ1-3, with D possibly matching TRBD1 (5 bases). Sequences were derived from peripheral blood, sampled in a trial of Ad26.COV2.S vaccine versus placebo. This TCR came from a person aged 18-60 years who received the Ad26.COV2.S COVID-19 vaccine or a placebo. The CDR3 DNA sequence: TGTGCCAGCAGTTACGTCGGGGCAATCTCTGGAAACACCATATATTTT. Protein sequence: CASSYVGAISGNTIYF.